These 14 T cell receptor beta chains were sequenced from one sample in a study of type 1 regulatory T cells (dated by TCRdb to the early 2020s). For these receptors, no antigen is known. The instrument was an Illumina MiSeq. Through fastp at Q25 and MiXCR, TCRdb rebuilt clones from the public reads, retaining in-frame beta chains. All rows with the same CDR3 protein become a single entry with the most common DNA and genes. Here the sample has about 62,000 distinct CDR3 sequences; 62% occur a single time. Less than 2% of the sample belongs to the ten largest clones. Material for sequencing was cultured non-Tr1 T cells, either the whole culture or a sorted T cell fraction (not recorded which). The sample's cell subset or site label, decoded: non-Tr1 population from the T-allo10 product. The receptor source for this set is a human donor in good health.

V gene TRBV4-1 combines with J gene TRBJ2-7; no clear D gene. This CDR3 is built from 12 residues. Germline lookup yields CDR1 MGHRA and CDR2 YSYEKL. The V end lost 0 bases, the J end lost 6 bases, and 6 bases lay between the germline ends. CDR3 sequence reads: CASSQDWGEQYF. DNA for the CDR3: TGCGCCAGCAGCCAAGATTGGGGCGAGCAGTACTTC.

CDR3 residues: CASSQEGRGRSTDTQYF. The CDR3 DNA is TGCGCCAGCAGCCAAGAAGGCCGCGGGCGTAGCACAGATACGCAGTATTTT. This chain joins TRBV4-3 and TRBJ2-3; maybe TRBD2 (5 bases). The length of the CDR3 is 17 residues. The germline V gene encodes CDR1 LGHNA and CDR2 YSLEER. Trimming took 0 bases from V and 0 from J, leaving 13 bases between them.

The chain uses TRBV7-3 and TRBJ2-5; 8 bases match TRBD2. The CDR3 covers 14 residues. V shed 0 bases, J shed 3 bases, and the junction held 0 bases outside the gene matches. Per the germline V gene, CDR1 is SGHTA and CDR2 is FQGTGA. The CDR3 protein is CASSLTREEETQYF. DNA of the CDR3: TGTGCCAGCAGCTTAACGCGGGAGGAAGAGACCCAGTACTTC.

This clonotype was seen a single time. V and J are TRBV6-5 and TRBJ2-1, with 11 bases identical to TRBD2. The CDR3 length is 15 residues. Germline V gene lookup returns CDR1 MNHEY and CDR2 SVGAGI. V trimming: 7 bases; J trimming: 8 bases; junction bases outside the gene matches: 10. Here the CDR3 reads CASKALAGGRDEQFF. For the CDR3, the DNA is TGTGCCAGCAAAGCCCTAGCGGGAGGTCGCGATGAGCAGTTCTTC.

This chain links TRBV2 with TRBJ2-4; 9 bases match TRBD1. Germline V gene lookup returns CDR1 SNHLY and CDR2 FYNNEI. J lost 7 bases, V lost 9 bases, and 1 base had no gene match. The CDR3 spans 11 residues. The CDR3 spells CASGTGNIQYF. The CDR3, as DNA: TGTGCCAGTGGGACAGGGAACATTCAGTACTTC.

The rearrangement joins TRBV5-5 to TRBJ1-4; no clear D gene. The CDR3 consists of 15 residues. The germline V gene encodes CDR1 SGHKS and CDR2 YYEKEE (reference sequence). Trimming took 4 bases from V and 8 from J, leaving 18 bases between them. The CDR3 DNA follows: TGTGCCAGCAGCCCCAAGGCGGGAGGAGAGGAAAAACTGTTTTTT. This translates into CASSPKAGGEEKLFF.

This sequence joins TRBV12-3 or TRBV12-4 and TRBJ2-1, with TRBD1 identical over 9 bases. The CDR3 totals 15 residues. Trimming removed 6 bases from V and 7 bases from J; junction bases left unmatched: 10. The CDR3 DNA sequence: TGTGCCAGCAGCCTTACAGGGGGCGCGGGTAATGAGCAGTTCTTC. Translating gives CASSLTGGAGNEQFF.

The V gene is TRBV7-2, the J gene TRBJ2-1, with TRBD2 matching 9 bases. The CDR3 has 15 residues. With 2 bases clipped from V and 9 bases from J, the junction kept 8 bases outside the gene matches. The V gene's germline CDR1 is SGHTA and CDR2 FQGNSA. The CDR3 bases are TGTGCCAGCAGCTTAAATGCGGGAGGGCCCACTGAGCAGTTCTTC. It translates to CASSLNAGGPTEQFF.

J is TRBJ1-3 and V is TRBV20-1; D is possibly TRBD1 (6 bases). Germline CDR1 DFQATT, CDR2 SNEGSKA (reference sequence). This CDR3 spans 15 amino acids. Trimming removed 3 bases from V and 1 base from J, with 13 bases in between. The CDR3 DNA reads TGCAGTGCTAGGGTAGGGGGAGGATCTGGAAACACCATATATTTT. Protein sequence: CSARVGGGSGNTIYF.

V usage is TRBV20-1 and J usage is TRBJ1-1, with D possibly being TRBD1 (5 bases). V dropped 1 base and J dropped 1 base, with 13 bases sitting between them. The CDR3 contains 15 residues. Germline CDR1 is DFQATT and CDR2 is SNEGSKA (reference sequence). CDR3 residues: CSARAFPGANTEAFF. CDR3 DNA: TGCAGTGCTAGAGCCTTCCCCGGGGCGAACACTGAAGCTTTCTTT.

This clonotype was seen a handful of times. The rearrangement joins TRBV2 to TRBJ2-1; weak D call: TRBD2 (5 bases). The CDR3 covers 15 residues. Trimming left V 2 bases short and J 5 bases short, with 13 bases between. Germline CDR1 is SNHLY and CDR2 is FYNNEI. CDR3 region: CASSEFASRDNEQFF. DNA of the CDR3: TGTGCCAGCAGTGAATTCGCTAGCAGAGACAATGAGCAGTTCTTC.

The table lists this clonotype with a few counts. The chain links TRBV7-9 to TRBJ1-1; no clear D gene. The germline gives CDR1 SEHNR, CDR2 FQNEAQ (reference sequence). The CDR3 length is 14 residues. Trimming took off 0 bases at V and 1 base at J, with 6 bases between the two ends. The CDR3 here is CASSLAARNTEAFF. The CDR3 nucleotides read TGTGCCAGCAGCTTAGCTGCCAGGAACACTGAAGCTTTCTTT.

V is TRBV5-8 and J is TRBJ2-4, with D unresolved. The ends were cut back, 4 bases at V and 5 bases at J, with 19 bases in the middle. CDR1 is SGHTS and CDR2 is YDEGEE in the germline V gene. The CDR3 has 16 residues. For the CDR3, the DNA is TGTGCCAGCAGCCCGTTTGGGCTGCGAGGCGAAAACATTCAGTACTTC. Its protein product is CASSPFGLRGENIQYF. Full variable domain (rest looked up from reference TRBV5-8 and TRBJ2-4): EAGVTQSPTHLIKTRGQQATLRCSPISGHTSVYWYQQALGLGLQFLLWYDEGEERNRGNFPPRFSGRQFPNYSSELNVNALELEDSALYLCASSPFGLRGENIQYFGAGTRLSVL.

This clonotype was observed a handful of times. The chain couples TRBV5-1 to TRBJ2-7; D is ambiguous. This CDR3 region has 13 residues. Germline V gene data show CDR1 as SGHRS and CDR2 as YFSETQ. Trimming removed 1 base at V and 3 bases at J, with 8 bases between. The CDR3 spells CASSLRTLYEQYF. The CDR3 DNA follows: TGCGCCAGCAGCTTGCGAACCCTCTACGAGCAGTACTTC.